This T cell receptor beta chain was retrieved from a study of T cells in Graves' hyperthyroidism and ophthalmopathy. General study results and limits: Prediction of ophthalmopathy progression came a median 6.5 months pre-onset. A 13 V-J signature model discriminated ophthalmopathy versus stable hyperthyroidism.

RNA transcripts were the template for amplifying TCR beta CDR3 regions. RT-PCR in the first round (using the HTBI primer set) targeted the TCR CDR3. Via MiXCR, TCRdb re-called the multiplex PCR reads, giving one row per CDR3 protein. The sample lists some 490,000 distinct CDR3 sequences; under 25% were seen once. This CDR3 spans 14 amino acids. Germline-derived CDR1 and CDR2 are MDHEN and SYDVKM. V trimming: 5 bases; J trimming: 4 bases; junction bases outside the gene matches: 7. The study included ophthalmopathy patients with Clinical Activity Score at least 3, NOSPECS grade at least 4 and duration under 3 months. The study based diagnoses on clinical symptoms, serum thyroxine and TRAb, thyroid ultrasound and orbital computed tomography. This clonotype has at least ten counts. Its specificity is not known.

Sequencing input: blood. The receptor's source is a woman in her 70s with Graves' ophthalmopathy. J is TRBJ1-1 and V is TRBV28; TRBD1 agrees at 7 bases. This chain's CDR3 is CASSSKGQSTEAFF. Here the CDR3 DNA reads TGTGCCAGCAGTAGCAAGGGACAGAGCACTGAAGCTTTCTTT. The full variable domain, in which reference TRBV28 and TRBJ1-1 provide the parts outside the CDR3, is DVKVTQSSRYLVKRTGEKVFLECVQDMDHENMFWYRQDPGLGLRLIYFSYDVKMKEKGDIPEGYSVSREKKERFSLILESASTNQTSMYLCASSSKGQSTEAFFGQGTRLTVV.